The rows below give T cell receptor beta chains drawn from one sample of a study of T-cell reconstitution after alpha-beta-depleted transplantation in children. MiXCR, run by TCRdb on the PCR reads, gives a single entry per CDR3 protein. Of a few hundred thousand distinct CDR3 sequences in the sample, 13% were seen once. The sample here was PBMCs, mostly from graft donor cells, taken 360 days after TCRalphabeta/CD19-depleted stem cell transplant. Receptors were obtained from a male patient under 18 who had a stem cell transplant for acute myeloid leukemia, so the T cells may come from the graft donor. Both conserved end residues are part of each CDR3. Each record gives: V gene, clone size, CDR3 length, J gene, D gene, CDR3 DNA, CDR3 protein. The D gene is left open where the match is weak. The listing skips clone size in some rows; elsewhere it reads once, few, many or a size class.

V: TRBV12-3/TRBV12-4; size: few; length: 15; J: TRBJ2-7; D: .; DNA: TGTGCCAGCAGCTACGAACTCGTAACAACCGCCGGGCAGTACTTC; CDR3: CASSYELVTTAGQYF
V: TRBV28; size: few; length: 12; J: TRBJ1-1; D: .; DNA: TGTGCCAGCAGTTGGGTGAACACTGAAGCTTTCTTT; CDR3: CASSWVNTEAFF
V: TRBV29-1; size: many; length: 13; J: TRBJ2-7; D: .; DNA: TGCAGCGTTGAAGAGGAACACTCCTACGAGCAGTACTTC; CDR3: CSVEEEHSYEQYF
V: TRBV4-2; size: .; length: 14; J: TRBJ2-1; D: TRBD2; DNA: TGTGCCAGCAGCCATAGCGGGAGTGACAATGAGCAGTTCTTC; CDR3: CASSHSGSDNEQFF
V: TRBV6-5; size: .; length: 16; J: TRBJ2-7; D: .; DNA: TGTGCCAGCAGTTACTTGGACTTCCGGACGACTTACGAGCAGTACTTC; CDR3: CASSYLDFRTTYEQYF
V: TRBV10-3; size: few; length: 11; J: TRBJ2-5; D: .; DNA: TGTGCCATCCAGGTGCGGGAGACCCAGTACTTC; CDR3: CAIQVRETQYF
V: TRBV4-3; size: .; length: 15; J: TRBJ2-3; D: TRBD2; DNA: TGCGCCAGCAGCTTTAGCGGGAGGCCCACAGATACGCAGTATTTT; CDR3: CASSFSGRPTDTQYF
V: TRBV21-1; size: .; length: 16; J: TRBJ2-7; D: .; DNA: TGTGCCAGCAGCAAATCGGACAGGCCGAGCTCCTACGAGCAGTACTTC; CDR3: CASSKSDRPSSYEQYF
V: TRBV27; size: .; length: 12; J: TRBJ2-4; D: .; DNA: TGTGCCAGCAGTTTAAACGGGAACATTCAGTACTTC; CDR3: CASSLNGNIQYF
V: TRBV12-3/TRBV12-4; size: .; length: 14; J: TRBJ2-1; D: TRBD2; DNA: TGTGCCAGCAGAGGGACTAGCGGGAGAGTGGAGCAGTTCTTC; CDR3: CASRGTSGRVEQFF
V: TRBV20-1; size: many; length: 14; J: TRBJ1-5; D: .; DNA: TGCAGTGCTAGATCGACGCCTAGCAATCAGCCCCAGCATTTT; CDR3: CSARSTPSNQPQHF
V: TRBV6-5; size: many; length: 15; J: TRBJ2-7; D: TRBD1; DNA: TGTGCCAGCAGTTCTCACGGGACAGCTACCTACGAGCAGTACTTC; CDR3: CASSSHGTATYEQYF
V: TRBV27; size: few; length: 17; J: TRBJ2-1; D: TRBD2; DNA: TGTGCCAGCAGTCGAATGGGACTAGCGGACATCTACAATGAGCAGTTCTTC; CDR3: CASSRMGLADIYNEQFF
V: TRBV5-1; size: many; length: 14; J: TRBJ2-5; D: .; DNA: TGCGCCAGCAGCTTGGCGTCGACACAAGAGACCCAGTACTTC; CDR3: CASSLASTQETQYF
V: TRBV20-1; size: few; length: 12; J: TRBJ2-7; D: .; DNA: TGCAGTGCTAGAAAAGGGGGGCTCGAGCAGTACTTC; CDR3: CSARKGGLEQYF
V: TRBV20-1; size: .; length: 14; J: TRBJ2-7; D: TRBD2; DNA: TGCAGTGCCCAAACTAGCGGGAAGCCGGACGAGCAGTACTTC; CDR3: CSAQTSGKPDEQYF
V: TRBV20-1; size: few; length: 14; J: TRBJ1-2; D: TRBD1; DNA: TGCAGTGCGTCACTGACAGGGAATCTCTATGGCTACACCTTC; CDR3: CSASLTGNLYGYTF
V: TRBV27; size: .; length: 16; J: TRBJ2-7; D: TRBD2; DNA: TGTGCCAGCAGTTTATCCGCAACTAGCGGGGCCTACGAGCAGTACTTC; CDR3: CASSLSATSGAYEQYF
V: TRBV4-3; size: few; length: 16; J: TRBJ1-4; D: .; DNA: TGCGCCAGCAGCCAAGAACCCCAGGACCGGGGTGAAAAACTGTTTTTT; CDR3: CASSQEPQDRGEKLFF
V: TRBV5-6; size: few; length: 16; J: TRBJ2-7; D: TRBD2; DNA: TGTGCCAGCAGCCCCCAGGTGCGGGAGGGCCTACACGAGCAGTACTTC; CDR3: CASSPQVREGLHEQYF
V: TRBV29-1; size: many; length: 17; J: TRBJ1-1; D: .; DNA: TGCAGCGTTGCGAACAGGGCCACCGTAAATCTGAACACTGAAGCTTTCTTT; CDR3: CSVANRATVNLNTEAFF
V: TRBV21-1; size: few; length: 16; J: TRBJ2-1; D: .; DNA: TGTGCCAGCAGCAAAAGTAAGACTAGTCCTAGCAATGAGCAGTTCTTC; CDR3: CASSKSKTSPSNEQFF
V: TRBV30; size: few; length: 15; J: TRBJ1-3; D: .; DNA: TGTGCCTGGAACTATTACGGAAGCTCTGGAAACACCATATATTTT; CDR3: CAWNYYGSSGNTIYF
V: TRBV7-8; size: few; length: 19; J: TRBJ2-7; D: TRBD2; DNA: TGTGCCAGCAGCTTAGTCACGCTAGCGGTCGTAGCCTCCTCCTACGAGCAGTACTTC; CDR3: CASSLVTLAVVASSYEQYF
V: TRBV15; size: few; length: 13; J: TRBJ2-7; D: .; DNA: TGTGCCACCAGCAGCGGACAGAAATACGAGCAGTACTTC; CDR3: CATSSGQKYEQYF
V: TRBV28; size: many; length: 17; J: TRBJ2-3; D: TRBD2; DNA: TGTGCCAGCAGTTCAACTAGCGGGTGGTCGAGCACAGATACGCAGTATTTT; CDR3: CASSSTSGWSSTDTQYF
V: TRBV20-1; size: many; length: 15; J: TRBJ1-1; D: TRBD1; DNA: TGCAGTGCTAGTTCAGGGGGCAGTAGGAACACTGAAGCTTTCTTT; CDR3: CSASSGGSRNTEAFF
V: TRBV6-2/TRBV6-3; size: .; length: 18; J: TRBJ2-1; D: TRBD2; DNA: TGTGCCAGCAGTTTAGGGACTAGCGGGGGGATCTCCTACAATGAGCAGTTCTTC; CDR3: CASSLGTSGGISYNEQFF
V: TRBV11-1; size: .; length: 15; J: TRBJ2-5; D: .; DNA: TGTGCCAGCAGTTCGGACAGAAGAGCCCAAGAGACCCAGTACTTC; CDR3: CASSSDRRAQETQYF
V: TRBV20-1; size: .; length: 14; J: TRBJ2-4; D: .; DNA: TGCAGTGCTAGAGCGGACAGCTCTAAAAACATTCAGTACTTC; CDR3: CSARADSSKNIQYF
V: TRBV5-1; size: .; length: 18; J: TRBJ2-7; D: .; DNA: TGCGCCAGCAGCTTGGAATGGGGAGGGCAGGGGGTTCGCGACGAGCAGTACTTC; CDR3: CASSLEWGGQGVRDEQYF
V: TRBV28; size: .; length: 13; J: TRBJ1-4; D: TRBD1; DNA: TGTGCCAGCAGTCTGGACAGGGGACAAAAACTGTTTTTT; CDR3: CASSLDRGQKLFF
V: TRBV9; size: many; length: 15; J: TRBJ2-1; D: .; DNA: TGTGCCAGCAGCGTAGAGGGCGGTCCCTACAATGAGCAGTTCTTC; CDR3: CASSVEGGPYNEQFF
V: TRBV5-1; size: few; length: 13; J: TRBJ2-5; D: .; DNA: TGCGCCAGCAGCTTAATGAGGGGAGAGACCCAGTACTTC; CDR3: CASSLMRGETQYF
V: TRBV13; size: few; length: 13; J: TRBJ2-7; D: .; DNA: TGTGCCAGCAGCTTACCAGGGGCTTACGAGCAGTACTTC; CDR3: CASSLPGAYEQYF
V: TRBV12-3/TRBV12-4; size: many; length: 13; J: TRBJ2-1; D: TRBD1; DNA: TGTGCCAGCAGTACTAATGGACAGGGGGGGCGGTTCTTC; CDR3: CASSTNGQGGRFF
V: TRBV28; size: .; length: 15; J: TRBJ2-7; D: TRBD2; DNA: TGTGCCAGCAGTTTAAGTCGGCTAGCGGTCTACGAGCAGTACTTC; CDR3: CASSLSRLAVYEQYF
V: TRBV6-2/TRBV6-3; size: .; length: 18; J: TRBJ2-1; D: .; DNA: TGTGCCAGCAGTTACGGGAAGAAAAGGGGGAGGCCGGTCAATGAGCAGTTCTTC; CDR3: CASSYGKKRGRPVNEQFF
V: TRBV24-1; size: many; length: 17; J: TRBJ2-2; D: .; DNA: TGTGCCACCAGTGATTTCACTCCACAGGGTTACACCGGGGAGCTGTTTTTT; CDR3: CATSDFTPQGYTGELFF
V: TRBV27; size: .; length: 15; J: TRBJ2-7; D: .; DNA: TGTGCCAGCAGTTTCTCCCCCCTAGGAACCTACGAGCAGTACTTC; CDR3: CASSFSPLGTYEQYF
V: TRBV9; size: few; length: 15; J: TRBJ2-4; D: TRBD1; DNA: TGTGCCAGCAGCTCTCGGACAGGGGCGAGAAGCATTCAGTACTTC; CDR3: CASSSRTGARSIQYF
V: TRBV11-1; size: few; length: 21; J: TRBJ2-6; D: TRBD2; DNA: TGTGCCAGCAACTACCGGGAGCGGACTAGCGGGCTAAGCTCTGGGGCCAACGTCCTGACTTTC; CDR3: CASNYRERTSGLSSGANVLTF
V: TRBV4-2; size: .; length: 16; J: TRBJ2-3; D: .; DNA: TGTGCCAGCAGCCAAGATCTCGGCAAGGACACAGATACGCAGTATTTT; CDR3: CASSQDLGKDTDTQYF
V: TRBV29-1; size: .; length: 11; J: TRBJ2-7; D: .; DNA: TGCAGCGTCGGGGGAGAGTACGAGCAGTACTTC; CDR3: CSVGGEYEQYF
V: TRBV6-2/TRBV6-3; size: .; length: 15; J: TRBJ1-1; D: .; DNA: TGTGCCAGCAATTTTTATGACAGACTGAACACTGAAGCTTTCTTT; CDR3: CASNFYDRLNTEAFF
V: TRBV20-1; size: many; length: 17; J: TRBJ2-5; D: .; DNA: TGCAGTGCTAGTCCCCCTAGTCCCGATAGTCTCCAAGAGACCCAGTACTTC; CDR3: CSASPPSPDSLQETQYF
V: TRBV6-5; size: few; length: 14; J: TRBJ2-7; D: TRBD2; DNA: TGTGCCAGCAGTTACGGGACGGGAGGGTCGGTGCAGTACTTC; CDR3: CASSYGTGGSVQYF
V: TRBV20-1; size: few; length: 14; J: TRBJ2-7; D: .; DNA: TGCAGTGTTACCGGGACCCTCATCCCCTACGAGCAGTACTTC; CDR3: CSVTGTLIPYEQYF
V: TRBV29-1; size: .; length: 17; J: TRBJ2-1; D: .; DNA: TGCAGCGAGACGTCGGACAGGGAGCAGGGGGGGCCGGTTGTCCAGTTCTTC; CDR3: CSETSDREQGGPVVQFF
V: TRBV27; size: many; length: 14; J: TRBJ2-7; D: TRBD1; DNA: TGTGCCAGCAGTTTAATGGGACAGTCCTACGAGCAGTACTTC; CDR3: CASSLMGQSYEQYF
V: TRBV29-1; size: few; length: 14; J: TRBJ2-1; D: .; DNA: TGCAGCGTTCAACCCCTCGGCGGGCGCAATGAGCAGTTCTTC; CDR3: CSVQPLGGRNEQFF
V: TRBV2; size: few; length: 14; J: TRBJ2-1; D: .; DNA: TGTGCCATCACCCGGCTAGCAGCTTACAATGAGCAGTTCTTC; CDR3: CAITRLAAYNEQFF
V: TRBV9; size: many; length: 14; J: TRBJ2-1; D: .; DNA: TGTGCCAGCAACCAAGCGGGTCTCTACAATGAGCAGTTCTTC; CDR3: CASNQAGLYNEQFF